This TCR beta chain was captured in a study of T-cell memory formation after mild COVID-19 (dated by TCRdb to about 2021). Describing the broader study: TCR sequence clusters from the two donors were largely donor specific. The cohort comprised two young, previously healthy adult volunteers, one female and one male. In a couple of donors, T-cell clones that expanded and contracted after mild COVID-19 were tracked by sequencing TCRalpha and TCRbeta repertoires over time. Overall results and qualifications from the work: Balanced CD4/CD8 phenotypes were observed for clones contracting from day 15 to 85, whereas a bias towards CD4+ was observed for a second wave of clones expanding from day 15 to 37. The study included only a couple of mild cases, and larger cohorts that include severe cases with pre-infection samples were judged to be necessary. Some responding clones were found in pre-infection memory, which suggests that pre-existing cross-reactive memory T cells took part in the SARS-CoV-2 response. SARS-CoV-2 specificity was not confirmed for the second-wave clones peaking on day 37. Contracting CD4+ clones were found mainly in CM and EM memory subsets, while CD8+ clones were enriched in EMRA.

PBMCs were isolated by Ficoll-Paque density gradient centrifugation. This clonotype was counted between two and nine times. Its specific antigen is unknown. Per-base quality was not reported, and no clone a single base away is much larger than it. Sequenced on an Illumina NovaSeq 6000. Using 5'RACE with constant-segment primers, TCRalpha and TCRbeta cDNA libraries were constructed, with sample barcodes and unique molecular identifiers added in the process. RNA was extracted from every sample with Trizol reagent. Amplification of the libraries took two PCR steps, and the second step added a second sample barcode plus Illumina TruSeq adapters. The libraries were sequenced on an Illumina NovaSeq using 2 x 150 bp paired-end reads. Processing in the source paper ran as follows. With migec v1.2.7, reads were demultiplexed and then collapsed into UMI-guided consensus sequences. Using mixcr v2.1.11, the UMI consensuses were aligned to TRA and TRB V and J templates and assembled into clonotypes. A clonotype was counted as expanded or contracted only if both edgeR and NoisET called the change significant, with noise models trained on biological replicates. For edgeR calls, a false discovery rate-adjusted p below 0.01 and a log2 fold-change threshold of 1 were applied. As an exploratory analysis of dynamics, PCA with hierarchical clustering was applied to max-normalized trajectories of the 1000 most abundant clonotypes. Each responding clone was given a CD4 or CD8 phenotype based on the CD4+ and CD8+ repertoires, which had been sequenced separately. TCRdb reanalyzed the raw reads on its own, using fastp at Q25 for trimming and MiXCR for clone calling, and kept in-frame beta chains. Rows merge per CDR3 protein into single entries with the most common DNA and genes. TCRdb's processing, not the authors', yielded these V and J calls. The sample table records 200,000 or so distinct CDR3 sequences; approximately 16% of these occur just once. The ten top clones hold 2% to 2.5% of the sample.

The receptor's source is an adult woman who had mild COVID-19 (a few samples of this study predate the infection). The sample titles of this study are shuffled in the database, so cell type and time point are left out; the donor was told from shared clones. The sequencing input was PBMCs or a T cell subset sorted from them (not recorded which).

The CDR3 has the sequence CASSLAPGTYNEQFF. The sequence in DNA is TGTGCCAGCAGTTTAGCGCCAGGGACCTACAATGAGCAGTTCTTC. The chain joins TRBV12-3 or TRBV12-4 to TRBJ2-1, with TRBD1 as a weak D call on 5 bases. Including cysteine and phenylalanine, the CDR3 has 15 amino acids. The retained sequence is limited to the CDR3, 45 bases, with the frame set at the first base. The V end loses 0 bases and the J end loses 2 bases, and a stretch of 8 bases separates them.